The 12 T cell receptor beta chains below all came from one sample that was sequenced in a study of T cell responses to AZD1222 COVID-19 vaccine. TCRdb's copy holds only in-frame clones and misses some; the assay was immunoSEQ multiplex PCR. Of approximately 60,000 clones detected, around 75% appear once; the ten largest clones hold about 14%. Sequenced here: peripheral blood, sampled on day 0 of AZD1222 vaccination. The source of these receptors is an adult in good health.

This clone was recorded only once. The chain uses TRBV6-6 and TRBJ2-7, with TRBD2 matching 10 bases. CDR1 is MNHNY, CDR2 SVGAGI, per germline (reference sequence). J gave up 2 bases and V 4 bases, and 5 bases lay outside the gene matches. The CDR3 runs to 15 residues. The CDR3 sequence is CASSSLAGETYEQYF. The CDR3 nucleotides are TGTGCCAGCAGTTCTCTAGCGGGGGAAACCTACGAGCAGTACTTC.

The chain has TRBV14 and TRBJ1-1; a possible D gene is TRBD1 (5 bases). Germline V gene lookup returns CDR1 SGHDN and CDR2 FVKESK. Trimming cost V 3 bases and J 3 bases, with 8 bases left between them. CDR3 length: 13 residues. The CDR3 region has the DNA TGTGCCAGCAGCCACCGGGACGACACTGAAGCTTTCTTT. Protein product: CASSHRDDTEAFF.

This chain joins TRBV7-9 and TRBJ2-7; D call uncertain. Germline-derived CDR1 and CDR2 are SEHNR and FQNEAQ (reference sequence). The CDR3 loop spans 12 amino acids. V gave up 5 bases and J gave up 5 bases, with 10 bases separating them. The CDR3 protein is CASSMNVDEQYF. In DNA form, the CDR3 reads TGTGCCAGCAGCATGAACGTGGACGAGCAGTACTTC.

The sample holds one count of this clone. As DNA, the CDR3 is TGTGCCAGCAGCTTAAGGACTCAATCTCCCTTTTGGGAGCAGTACTTC. This gives the protein CASSLRTQSPFWEQYF. The chain carries TRBV7-2 and TRBJ2-7, with a tentative D call TRBD2 (5 bases). Germline CDR1 SGHTA, CDR2 FQGNSA. V dropped 2 bases and J dropped 7 bases, with 21 bases sitting between them. This CDR3 contains 16 residues.

In DNA, the CDR3 is TGTGCCAGCAGCCAACTCCCCGGGACGGTACTAGCGGGGGGCAGTGAGCAGTTCTTC. Residues: CASSQLPGTVLAGGSEQFF. This sequence joins TRBV3-1 (or the pseudogene TRBV3-2) and TRBJ2-1; 12 nucleotides align to TRBD2. The V gene end was trimmed by 2 bases and the J gene end by 9 bases; junction bases not matched to a gene: 17. Germline CDR1 reads LGHDT; CDR2 reads YNNKEL (reference sequence). CDR3 length: 19 amino acids.

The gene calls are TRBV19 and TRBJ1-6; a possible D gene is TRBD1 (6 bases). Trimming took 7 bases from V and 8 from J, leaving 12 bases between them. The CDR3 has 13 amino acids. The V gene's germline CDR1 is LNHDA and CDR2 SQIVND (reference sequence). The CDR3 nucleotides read TGTGCCAGTACAGGACAGACAGATTCACCCCTCCACTTT. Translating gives CASTGQTDSPLHF.

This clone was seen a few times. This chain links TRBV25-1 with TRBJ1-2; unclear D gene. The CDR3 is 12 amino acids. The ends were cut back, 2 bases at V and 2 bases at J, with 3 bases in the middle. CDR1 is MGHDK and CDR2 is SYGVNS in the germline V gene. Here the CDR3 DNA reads TGTGCCAGCAGTGAACTCAACTATGGCTACACCTTC. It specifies CASSELNYGYTF.

CDR3 amino acids: CASSLGGGRAKNIQYF. The CDR3 DNA sequence: TGTGCCAGCAGCTTAGGGGGTGGAAGGGCCAAAAACATTCAGTACTTC. The rearrangement joins TRBV7-9 to TRBJ2-4; unclear D gene. CDR1 is SEHNR and CDR2 is FQNEAQ in the germline V gene (reference sequence). Trimming removed 1 base at V and 1 base at J, with 11 bases between. The CDR3 spans 16 residues.

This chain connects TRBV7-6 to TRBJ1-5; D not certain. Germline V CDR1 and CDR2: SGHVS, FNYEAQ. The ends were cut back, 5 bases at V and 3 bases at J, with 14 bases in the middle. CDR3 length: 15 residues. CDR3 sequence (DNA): TGTGCCAGCAGCCCAGTCGCAGGAGTCAATCAGCCCCAGCATTTT. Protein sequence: CASSPVAGVNQPQHF.

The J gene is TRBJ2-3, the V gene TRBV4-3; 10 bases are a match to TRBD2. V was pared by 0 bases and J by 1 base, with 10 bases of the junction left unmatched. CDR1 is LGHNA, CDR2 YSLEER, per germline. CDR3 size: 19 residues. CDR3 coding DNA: TGCGCCAGCAGCCAAGAAAGGACTAGCGGTCTCGGCGGCACAGATACGCAGTATTTT. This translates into CASSQERTSGLGGTDTQYF.

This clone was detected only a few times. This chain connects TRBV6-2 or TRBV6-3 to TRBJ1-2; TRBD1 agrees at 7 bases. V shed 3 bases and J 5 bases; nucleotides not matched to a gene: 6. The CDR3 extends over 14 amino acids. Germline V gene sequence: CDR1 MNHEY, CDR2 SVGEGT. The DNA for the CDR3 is TGTGCCAGCAGTTATCAACAGGGGACGTATGGCTACACCTTC. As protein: CASSYQQGTYGYTF.

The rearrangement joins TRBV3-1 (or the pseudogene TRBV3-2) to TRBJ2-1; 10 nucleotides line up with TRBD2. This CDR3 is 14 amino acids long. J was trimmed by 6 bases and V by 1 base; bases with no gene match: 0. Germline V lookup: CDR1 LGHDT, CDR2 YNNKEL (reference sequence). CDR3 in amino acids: CASSQVAGGNEQFF. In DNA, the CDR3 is TGTGCCAGCAGCCAAGTAGCGGGGGGCAATGAGCAGTTCTTC.